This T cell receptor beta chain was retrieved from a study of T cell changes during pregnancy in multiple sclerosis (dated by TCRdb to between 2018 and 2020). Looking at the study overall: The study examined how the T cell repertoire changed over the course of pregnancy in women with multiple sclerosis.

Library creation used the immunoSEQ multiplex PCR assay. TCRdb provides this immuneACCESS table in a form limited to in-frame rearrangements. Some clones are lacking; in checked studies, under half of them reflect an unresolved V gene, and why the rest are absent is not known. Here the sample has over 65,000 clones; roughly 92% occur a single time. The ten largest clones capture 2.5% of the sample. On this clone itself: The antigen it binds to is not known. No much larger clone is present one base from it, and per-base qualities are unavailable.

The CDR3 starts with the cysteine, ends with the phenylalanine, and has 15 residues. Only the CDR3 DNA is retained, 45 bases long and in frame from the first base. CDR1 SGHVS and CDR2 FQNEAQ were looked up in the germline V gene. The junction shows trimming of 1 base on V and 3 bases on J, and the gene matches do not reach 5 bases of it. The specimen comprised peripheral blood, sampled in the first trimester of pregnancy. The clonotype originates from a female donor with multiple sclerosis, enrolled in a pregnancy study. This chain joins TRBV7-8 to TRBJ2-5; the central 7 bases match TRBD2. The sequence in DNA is TGTGCCAGCAGCTTAGGAGACCTAGCGGAAGAGACCCAGTACTTC. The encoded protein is CASSLGDLAEETQYF.